This TCR beta chain was obtained from a study of cytomegalovirus exposure and HLA in healthy donors. Study observations and caveats: The study recorded some 160 TCR beta chains that were cytomegalovirus-associated.

Healthy bone marrow donors made up the donors. On this clone itself: As yet, its antigen is unknown.

J was trimmed by 2 bases and V by 2 bases; bases with no gene match: 15. Germline V CDR1 and CDR2: SGHRS, YFSETQ. CDR3 length: 19 amino acids. The PCR made use of 60 Vbeta and 13 Jbeta primers. In the study's own analysis: The count from a later analysis was roughly 80 million unique TCR beta chains, approximately 9.9 million of them shared. This table comes from immunoSEQ multiplex PCR, and its TCRdb copy is limited to in-frame clones, with some not included. That table is the source of V, J and clone size, and D and trimming were worked out from the DNA. The table records approximately 91,000 clones, roughly 76% of them present only once.

The clonotype comes from a female donor in good health and CMV-seronegative. The chain uses TRBV5-1 and TRBJ2-7; 11 nucleotides agree with TRBD2. Sample: PBMCs. The CDR3 loop reads CASSFGAQGASGRPYEQYF. The CDR3 nucleotides are TGCGCCAGCAGCTTTGGTGCGCAGGGAGCTAGCGGGAGGCCCTACGAGCAGTACTTC. Drawing the rest from reference TRBV5-1 and TRBJ2-7, the complete variable domain is KAGVTQTPRYLIKTRGQQVTLSCSPISGHRSVSWYQQTPGQGLQFLFEYFSETQRNKGNFPGRFSGRQFSNSRSEMNVSTLELGDSALYLCASSFGAQGASGRPYEQYFGPGTRLTVT.